This T cell receptor beta chain was captured by sequencing in a study of blood T cell repertoires in COVID-19. The data were produced by immunoSEQ multiplex PCR, yet TCRdb's version contains in-frame clones alone and is incomplete. The data contain roughly 89,000 clones, 65% to 85% of them singletons. CDR3 length equals 13 residues. This clone appeared once. The junction and the germline gene differ at one end; a read error may be behind it. The receptor was isolated from a woman aged 80 or older with acute or convalescent COVID-19. The gene calls are TRBV12-3 or TRBV12-4 and TRBJ2-7, with D tentatively TRBD1 (6 bases). Sequencing was carried out using peripheral blood. For the CDR3, the DNA is TGTGCCACCAGTTATGGGGGCCGGCGCGAGCAGTACTTC. Translated: CATSYGGRREQYF.